This T cell receptor (beta chain) was recorded in a study of technical replicates of blood from four donors (TCRdb year 2017). V lost 5 bases and J lost 2 bases; the stretch between them is 12 bases long. CDR1 and CDR2 (SQVTM, ANQGSEA) derive from the germline V gene. Spanning cysteine to phenylalanine, the CDR3 consists of 13 amino acids. Only the CDR3 DNA stays, 39 bases, in frame from base 1. Comment on this clone: Its antigen target is currently unknown. Base qualities were left out, and no much larger clone turns up one base away.

Preparation of the library involved the immunoSEQ multiplex PCR assay. TCRdb limited this immuneACCESS table to in-frame rearrangements with V and J called. A share of clones is missing; checked studies link under half to unresolved V genes, and the rest is unexplained. Present in this sample are some 94,000 clones, about 95% of which were seen just once. The ten most abundant clones make up about 0.35% of the sample. Source material: T cells isolated from PBMCs. This sequence was found in a human donor in good health. In this chain, TRBV29-1 is recombined with TRBJ2-5, with an unclear D gene assignment. The CDR3 sequence is CSVCKSPQETQYF. The nucleotide sequence reads as follows: TGCAGCGTTTGCAAAAGCCCACAAGAGACCCAGTACTTC.